This is a list of T cell receptor beta chains from one sample in a study of T cell responses to AZD1222 COVID-19 vaccine. Assay: immunoSEQ multiplex PCR; the TCRdb copy retains only in-frame clones and omits some. The table records around 170,000 clones, approximately 91% of them present only once. Here the sequenced sample was peripheral blood, taken on day 0 of AZD1222 vaccination. The receptors come from an adult in good health. CDR3s include the opening cysteine and the closing phenylalanine or tryptophan. Part of the rows lack a size; the others show once, few, many or a class for expanded clones.

size | V | CDR3
- | TRBV15 | CATGTIVYGYTF
once | TRBV5-1 | CASSLESRTEQFF
- | TRBV23-1 | CASIPGTASYEQYF
- | TRBV3-1/TRBV3-2 | CASSQGQLRRTIYF
- | TRBV4-2 | CASSQGRSYEQYF
- | TRBV19 | CASSIVRDLFIYKGRSTDTQYF
- | TRBV7-8 | CASSYGTRAEENTGELFF
- | TRBV27 | CASSLFPHGRQPQHF
- | TRBV19 | CASGRDRGNTEAFF
once | TRBV4-2 | CASRDRIGSPLHF
- | TRBV27 | CASSLSRGGQGNYGYTF
- | TRBV3-1/TRBV3-2 | CASSQVRGGEAFF
- | TRBV2 | CASSDVGRASYEQYF